The entry below describes one TCR beta chain. These data are taken from a study of shared clonotypes between healthy human individuals. V lost 6 bases, J lost 1 base, and 2 bases stayed unmatched. This CDR3 is 14 amino acids long. CDR1 and CDR2 from the germline V gene are MNHEY and SVGAGI. Generated by immunoSEQ multiplex PCR, the TCRdb table keeps only in-frame clones and is missing some. The sample consists of under 750,000 clones, just under 75% of them appearing once. The genes are TRBV6-5 and TRBJ2-2; TRBD2 aligns across 7 bases. The sequence came from a woman aged 25-40 years in good health. The sample comprised memory CD4+ T cells sorted from blood. Documented subset: CD45RA-negative fraction. This CDR3 is CASRGGRNTGELFF. CDR3 nucleotide sequence: TGTGCCAGCAGGGGCGGGAGGAACACCGGGGAGCTGTTTTTT.